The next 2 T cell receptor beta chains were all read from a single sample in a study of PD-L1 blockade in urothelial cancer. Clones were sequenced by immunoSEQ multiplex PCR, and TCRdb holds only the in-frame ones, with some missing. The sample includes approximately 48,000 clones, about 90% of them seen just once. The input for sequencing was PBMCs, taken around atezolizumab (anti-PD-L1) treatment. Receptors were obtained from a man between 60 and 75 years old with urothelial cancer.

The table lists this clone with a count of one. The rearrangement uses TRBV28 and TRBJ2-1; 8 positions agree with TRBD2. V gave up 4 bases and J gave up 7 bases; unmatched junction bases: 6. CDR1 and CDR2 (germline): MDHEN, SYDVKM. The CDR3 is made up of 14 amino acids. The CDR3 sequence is CASSSPGLDNEQFF. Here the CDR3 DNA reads TGTGCCAGCAGTTCCCCGGGACTAGATAATGAGCAGTTCTTC.

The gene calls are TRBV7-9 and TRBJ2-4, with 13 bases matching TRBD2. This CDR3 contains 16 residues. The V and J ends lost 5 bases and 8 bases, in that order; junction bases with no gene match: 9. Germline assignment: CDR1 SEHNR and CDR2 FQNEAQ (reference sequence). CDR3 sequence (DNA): TGTGCCAGCAGCCCCCGGACTAGCGGGGGCTCGGACATTCAGTACTTC. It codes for CASSPRTSGGSDIQYF.